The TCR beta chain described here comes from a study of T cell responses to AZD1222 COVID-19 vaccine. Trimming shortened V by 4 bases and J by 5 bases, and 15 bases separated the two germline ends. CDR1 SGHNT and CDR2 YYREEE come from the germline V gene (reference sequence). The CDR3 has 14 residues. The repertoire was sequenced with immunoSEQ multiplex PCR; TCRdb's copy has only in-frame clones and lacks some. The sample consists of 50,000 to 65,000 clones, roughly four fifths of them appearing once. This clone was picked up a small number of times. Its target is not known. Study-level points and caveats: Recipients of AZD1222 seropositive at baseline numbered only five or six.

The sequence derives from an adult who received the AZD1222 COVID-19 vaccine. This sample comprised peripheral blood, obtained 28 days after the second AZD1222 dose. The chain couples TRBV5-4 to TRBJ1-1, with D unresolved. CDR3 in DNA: TGTGCCAGCAGCGAGGCCCGGATAGGGACTGAAGCTTTCTTT. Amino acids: CASSEARIGTEAFF.